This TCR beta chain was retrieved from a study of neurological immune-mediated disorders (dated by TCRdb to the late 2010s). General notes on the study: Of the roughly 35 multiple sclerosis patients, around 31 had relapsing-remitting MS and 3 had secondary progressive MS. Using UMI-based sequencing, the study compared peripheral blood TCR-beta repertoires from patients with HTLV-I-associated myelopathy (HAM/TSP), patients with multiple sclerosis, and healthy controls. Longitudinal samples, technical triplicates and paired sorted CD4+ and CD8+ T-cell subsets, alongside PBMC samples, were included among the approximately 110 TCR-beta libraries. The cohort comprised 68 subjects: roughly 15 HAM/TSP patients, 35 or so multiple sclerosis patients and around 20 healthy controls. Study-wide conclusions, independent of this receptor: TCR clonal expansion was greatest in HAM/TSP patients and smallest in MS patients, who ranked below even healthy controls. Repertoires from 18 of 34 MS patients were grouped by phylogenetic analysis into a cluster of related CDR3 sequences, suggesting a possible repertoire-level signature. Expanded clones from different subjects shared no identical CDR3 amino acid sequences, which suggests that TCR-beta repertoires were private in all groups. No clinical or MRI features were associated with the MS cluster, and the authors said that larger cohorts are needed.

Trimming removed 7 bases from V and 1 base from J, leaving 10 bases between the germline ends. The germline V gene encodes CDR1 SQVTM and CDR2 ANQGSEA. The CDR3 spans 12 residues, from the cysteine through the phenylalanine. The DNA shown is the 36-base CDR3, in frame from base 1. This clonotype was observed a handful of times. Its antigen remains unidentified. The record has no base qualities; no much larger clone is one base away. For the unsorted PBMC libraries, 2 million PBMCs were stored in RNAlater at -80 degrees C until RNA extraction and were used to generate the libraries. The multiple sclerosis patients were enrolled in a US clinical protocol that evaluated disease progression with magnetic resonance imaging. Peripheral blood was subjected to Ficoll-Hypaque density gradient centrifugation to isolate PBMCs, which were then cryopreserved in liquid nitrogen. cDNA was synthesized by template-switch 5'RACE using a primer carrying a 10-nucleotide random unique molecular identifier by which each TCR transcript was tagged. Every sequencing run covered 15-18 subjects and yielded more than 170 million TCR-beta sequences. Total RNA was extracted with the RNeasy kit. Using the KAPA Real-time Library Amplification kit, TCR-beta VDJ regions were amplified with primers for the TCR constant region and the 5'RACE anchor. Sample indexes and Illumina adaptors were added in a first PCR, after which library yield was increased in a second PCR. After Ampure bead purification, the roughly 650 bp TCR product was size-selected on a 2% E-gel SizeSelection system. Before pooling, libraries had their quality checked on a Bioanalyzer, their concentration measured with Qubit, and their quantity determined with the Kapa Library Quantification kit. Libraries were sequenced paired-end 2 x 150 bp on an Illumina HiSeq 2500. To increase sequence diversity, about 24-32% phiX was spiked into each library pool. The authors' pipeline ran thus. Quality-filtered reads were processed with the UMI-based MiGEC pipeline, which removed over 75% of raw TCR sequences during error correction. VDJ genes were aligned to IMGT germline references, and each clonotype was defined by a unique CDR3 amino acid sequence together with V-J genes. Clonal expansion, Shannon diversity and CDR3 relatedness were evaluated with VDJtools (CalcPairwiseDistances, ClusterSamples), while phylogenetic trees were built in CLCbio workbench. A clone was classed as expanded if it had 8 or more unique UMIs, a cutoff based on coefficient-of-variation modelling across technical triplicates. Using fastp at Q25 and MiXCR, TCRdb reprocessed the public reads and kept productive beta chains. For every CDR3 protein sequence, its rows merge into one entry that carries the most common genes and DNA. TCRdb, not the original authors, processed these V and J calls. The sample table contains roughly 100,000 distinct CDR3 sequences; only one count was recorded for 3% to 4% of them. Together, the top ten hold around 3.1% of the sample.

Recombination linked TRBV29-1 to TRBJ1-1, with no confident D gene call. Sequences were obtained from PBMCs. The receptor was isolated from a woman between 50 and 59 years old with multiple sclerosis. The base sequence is TGCAGCGCCCAGCGCAGGAACACTGAAGCTTTCTTT. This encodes CSAQRRNTEAFF.